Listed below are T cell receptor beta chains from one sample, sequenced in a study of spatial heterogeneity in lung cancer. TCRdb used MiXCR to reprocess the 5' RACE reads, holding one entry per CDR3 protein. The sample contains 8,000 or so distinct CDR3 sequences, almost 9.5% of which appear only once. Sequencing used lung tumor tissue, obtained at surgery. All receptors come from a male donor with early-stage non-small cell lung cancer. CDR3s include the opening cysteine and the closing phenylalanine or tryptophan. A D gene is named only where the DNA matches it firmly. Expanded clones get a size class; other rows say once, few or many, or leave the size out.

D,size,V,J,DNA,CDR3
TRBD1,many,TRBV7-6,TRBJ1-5,TGTGCCAGCAGCTGGGGACAGGGGGCAGGTCAGCCCCAGCATTTT,CASSWGQGAGQPQHF
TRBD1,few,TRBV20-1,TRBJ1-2,TGCAGTGCTAGCCAGGGGGATAACTATGGCTACACCTTC,CSASQGDNYGYTF
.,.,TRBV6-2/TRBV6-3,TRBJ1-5,TGTGCCAGCAGGAGCAGAGGAGCAGAAGGGGCTCGACAGCCCCAGCATTTT,CASRSRGAEGARQPQHF
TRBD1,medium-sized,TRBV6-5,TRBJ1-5,TGTGCCAGCAGTTTACAGGGGAGCAATCAGCCCCAGCATTTT,CASSLQGSNQPQHF
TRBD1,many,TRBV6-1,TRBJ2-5,TGTGCCAGCAGTGACGGGACAGGGGGGAGGTTTAAGGAGACCCAGTACTTC,CASSDGTGGRFKETQYF
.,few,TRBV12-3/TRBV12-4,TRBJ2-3,TGTGCCAGCAGTTTTGTAGGACTGGCAGAGGTCACAGATACGCAGTATTTT,CASSFVGLAEVTDTQYF
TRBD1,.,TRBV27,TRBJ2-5,TGTGCCAGCAGTTTATTACCAGGGGGCGCGACAGAGACCCAGTACTTC,CASSLLPGGATETQYF
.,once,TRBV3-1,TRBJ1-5,TGTGCCAGCAGCCAAGCGGGTCAGCCTAATCAGCCCCAGCATTTT,CASSQAGQPNQPQHF
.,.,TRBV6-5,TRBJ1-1,TGTGCCAGCAGTTTCCTCAGGGGAATGAACACTGAAGCTTTCTTT,CASSFLRGMNTEAFF
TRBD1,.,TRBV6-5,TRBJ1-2,TGTGCCAGCAGCACCCGGCAGGGGGCGGACTATGGCTACACCTTC,CASSTRQGADYGYTF
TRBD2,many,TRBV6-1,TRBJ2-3,TGTGCCAGCAGTGAACGTAGGGGACTAGCGGGGGCTGTCACAGATACGCAGTATTTT,CASSERRGLAGAVTDTQYF
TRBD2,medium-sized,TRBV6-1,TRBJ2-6,TGTGCCAGCCGTGGGGAGGGAGCTATAAGCTCTGGGGCCAACGTCCTGACTTTC,CASRGEGAISSGANVLTF
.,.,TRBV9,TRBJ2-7,TGTGCCAGCAGCTTTGGACCTACCGGGGAGCAGTACTTC,CASSFGPTGEQYF
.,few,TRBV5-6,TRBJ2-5,TGTGCCAGCAGCTTGGCCCGGACTAACCAAGAGACCCAGTACTTC,CASSLARTNQETQYF
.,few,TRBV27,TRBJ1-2,TGTGCCAGCAGTTTATTCGAAAACTATGGCTACACCTTC,CASSLFENYGYTF
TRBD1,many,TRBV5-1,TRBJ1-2,TGCGCCAGCAGCTTGGCCACAAGGGACAGGGGCCAAGACTACACCTTC,CASSLATRDRGQDYTF
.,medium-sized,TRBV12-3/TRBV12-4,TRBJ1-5,TGTGCCAGCAGCCTTCGCGGTTATAGCAATCAGCCCCAGCATTTT,CASSLRGYSNQPQHF
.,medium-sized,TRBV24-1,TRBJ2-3,TGTGCCACCAGTGATTTGTCCCTCCCCAATACGCAGTATTTT,CATSDLSLPNTQYF
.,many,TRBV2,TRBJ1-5,TGTGCCAGCAGTGATCCTCAGCCCCAGCATTTT,CASSDPQPQHF
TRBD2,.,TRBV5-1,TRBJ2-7,TGCGCCAGCAGCTTGCTACAAAGCGGGAGGGGATACGAGCAGTACTTC,CASSLLQSGRGYEQYF
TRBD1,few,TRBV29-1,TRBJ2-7,TGCAGCGTTGGAAGGACAGGGGGCGACGCGGCCTACGAGCAGTACTTC,CSVGRTGGDAAYEQYF
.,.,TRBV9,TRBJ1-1,TGTGCCAGCAGCGTAAACCCGTCCAGTACTGAAGCTTTCTTT,CASSVNPSSTEAFF
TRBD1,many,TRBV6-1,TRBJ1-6,TGTGCCAGCATGCCGGGACAGGGTGCTTCACCCCTCCACTTT,CASMPGQGASPLHF
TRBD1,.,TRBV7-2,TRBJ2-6,TGTGCCAGCAGCTTAGCGACAGGGGGCTATGGGGCCAACGTCCTGACTTTC,CASSLATGGYGANVLTF
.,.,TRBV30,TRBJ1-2,TGTGCCTGGAGTGCGACAGACTATGGCTACACCTTC,CAWSATDYGYTF
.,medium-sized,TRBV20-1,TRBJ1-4,TGCAGTGCTAGAGAGGGGGCAGTCGAAAAACTGTTTTTT,CSAREGAVEKLFF
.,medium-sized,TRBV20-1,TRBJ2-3,TGCAGTGAGGACGGGACTCAGGGAGATACGCAGTATTTT,CSEDGTQGDTQYF
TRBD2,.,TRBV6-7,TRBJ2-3,TGTGCCAGCAGTCCGCGGGGGGCCCGGTTAGAAGATACGCAGTATTTT,CASSPRGARLEDTQYF
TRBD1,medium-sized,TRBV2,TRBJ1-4,TGTGCCAGCAGCCGGGACAGGGTAACTAATGAAAAACTGTTTTTT,CASSRDRVTNEKLFF
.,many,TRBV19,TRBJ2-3,TGTGCCAGTAAAAGATCCGGCCCAGTCGCAGATACGCAGTATTTT,CASKRSGPVADTQYF
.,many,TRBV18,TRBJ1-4,TGTGCCAGCTCACCACCCGAAAGGCGGCTTGGGGGACTGTTTTTT,CASSPPERRLGGLFF
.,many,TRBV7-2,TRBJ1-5,TGTGCCAGCAGCTTAGCGCTGGGATATCAGCCCCAGCATTTT,CASSLALGYQPQHF
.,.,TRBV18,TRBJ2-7,TGTGCCAGCTCACCGAACTCCTACGAGCAGTACTTC,CASSPNSYEQYF
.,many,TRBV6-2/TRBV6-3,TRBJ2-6,TGTGCCAGCAACCAGGGGCTCTCTGGGGCCAACGTCCTGACTTTC,CASNQGLSGANVLTF
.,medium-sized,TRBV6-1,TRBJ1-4,TGTGCCAGCAGTGGCCTTGGCGGGGGAGCTAATGAAAAACTGTTTTTT,CASSGLGGGANEKLFF
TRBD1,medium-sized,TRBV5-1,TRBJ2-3,TGCGCCAGCAGCTTGGCCACAGGGGGTACTAGCACAGATACGCAGTATTTT,CASSLATGGTSTDTQYF
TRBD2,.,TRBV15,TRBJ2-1,TGTGCCACCAGCAGACTAGCGGGATCGAATGAGCAGTTCTTC,CATSRLAGSNEQFF
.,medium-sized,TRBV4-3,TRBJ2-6,TGCGCCAGCAGCCAAGGGGCAGCGCGCTCTGGGGCCAACGTCCTGACTTTC,CASSQGAARSGANVLTF
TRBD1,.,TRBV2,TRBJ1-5,TGTGCCAGCAGGACAGGGTTTGGCAATCAGCCCCAGCATTTT,CASRTGFGNQPQHF
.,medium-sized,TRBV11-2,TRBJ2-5,TGTGCCAGCAGCGTCGGAAACGGGATGGAGACCCAGTACTTC,CASSVGNGMETQYF
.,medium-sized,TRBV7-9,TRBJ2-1,TGTGCCAGCAGCTTAGCCTCTAGCGCTTACTCCTACAATGAGCAGTTCTTC,CASSLASSAYSYNEQFF
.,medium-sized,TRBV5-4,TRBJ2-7,TGTGCCAGCAGCTTGGCTGCGGGTTCTCTCGAGCAGTACTTC,CASSLAAGSLEQYF
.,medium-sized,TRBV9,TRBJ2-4,TGTGCCAGCAGCGTAGACAACATTCAGTACTTC,CASSVDNIQYF
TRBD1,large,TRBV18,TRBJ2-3,TGTGCCAGCTCACCCGGACAGGCGACAGATACGCAGTATTTT,CASSPGQATDTQYF
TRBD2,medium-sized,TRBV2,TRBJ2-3,TGTGCCAGCACCCCGGGACTAGCCGCTAGCACAGATACGCAGTATTTT,CASTPGLAASTDTQYF
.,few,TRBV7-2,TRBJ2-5,TGTGCCAGCAGCCAGACGTACCAAGAGACCCAGTACTTC,CASSQTYQETQYF
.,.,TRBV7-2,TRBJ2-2,TGTGCCAGCAGCTGGAGACAGCTAAACACCGGGGAGCTGTTTTTT,CASSWRQLNTGELFF
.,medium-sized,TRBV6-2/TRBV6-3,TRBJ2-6,TGTGCCAGCAGTTCAGTACCGGGACGAAACTCTGGGGCCAACGTCCTGACTTTC,CASSSVPGRNSGANVLTF
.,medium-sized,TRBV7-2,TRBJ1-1,TGTGCCAGCAGCTTGACGAGGGGGAACACTGAAGCTTTCTTT,CASSLTRGNTEAFF
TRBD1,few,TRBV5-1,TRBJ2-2,TGCGCCAGCAGCTCAGGACAGGAGGAAACCGGGGAGCTGTTTTTT,CASSSGQEETGELFF
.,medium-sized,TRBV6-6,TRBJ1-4,TGTGCCAGCAGTTACTCGGCAGCAACTAATGAAAAACTGTTTTTT,CASSYSAATNEKLFF
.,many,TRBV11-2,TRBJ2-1,TGTGCCAGCAGCTTAGAGTACCAGGGTCATTACAATGAGCAGTTCTTC,CASSLEYQGHYNEQFF